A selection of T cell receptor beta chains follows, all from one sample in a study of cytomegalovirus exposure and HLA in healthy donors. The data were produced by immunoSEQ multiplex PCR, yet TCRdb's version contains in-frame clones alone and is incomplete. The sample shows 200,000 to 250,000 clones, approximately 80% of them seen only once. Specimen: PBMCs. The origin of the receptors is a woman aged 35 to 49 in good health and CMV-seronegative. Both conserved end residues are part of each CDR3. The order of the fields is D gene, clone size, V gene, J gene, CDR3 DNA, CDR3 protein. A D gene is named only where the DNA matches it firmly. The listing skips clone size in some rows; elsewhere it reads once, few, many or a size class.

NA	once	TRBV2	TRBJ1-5	TGTGCCAGCACCCGGGGCCAGGGACAAGGTCAGCCCCAGCATTTT	CASTRGQGQGQPQHF
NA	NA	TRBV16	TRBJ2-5	TGTGCCAGCAGCCTCCTAGCCCCCCCTTTGGAGACCCAGTACTTC	CASSLLAPPLETQYF
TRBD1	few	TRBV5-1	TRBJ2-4	TGCGCCAGCAGCTTGACAGGGGGCGACATTCAGTACTTC	CASSLTGGDIQYF
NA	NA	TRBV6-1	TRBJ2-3	TGTGCCAGCAGTGAATCGTGGCGGGATACGCAGTATTTT	CASSESWRDTQYF
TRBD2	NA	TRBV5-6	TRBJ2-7	TGTGCCAGCAGTTCGGGACTAGCGGGGGAGTTATCCTACGAGCAGTACTTC	CASSSGLAGELSYEQYF
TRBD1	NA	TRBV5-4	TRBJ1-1	TGTGCCAGCAGCTTGGAGGGACAGGGGGCCCGAGGAGCTTTCTTT	CASSLEGQGARGAFF
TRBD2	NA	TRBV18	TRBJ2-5	TGTGCCAGCTCACCACCCGGGGGGGGACCAGAGACCCAGTACTTC	CASSPPGGGPETQYF
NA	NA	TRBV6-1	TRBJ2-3	TGTGCCAGCAACGGGGTTTCAGATACGCAGTATTTT	CASNGVSDTQYF
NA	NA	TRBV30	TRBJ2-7	TGTGCTCTGAATACCCCTATGTCCTACGAGCAGTACTTC	CALNTPMSYEQYF
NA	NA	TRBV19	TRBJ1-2	TGTGCCAGTAGTATGGGAGGGGGAAACTATGGCTACACCTTC	CASSMGGGNYGYTF
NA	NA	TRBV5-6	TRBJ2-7	TGTGCCAGCAGCTTGGAGGCAGGGATTCACGAGCAGTACTTC	CASSLEAGIHEQYF
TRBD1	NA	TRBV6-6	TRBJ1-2	TGTGCCAGCAGTCGACAGGGGGCAGATGGCTACACCTTC	CASSRQGADGYTF
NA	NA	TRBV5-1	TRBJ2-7	TGCGCCAGCAGCTTGATCACCAGGGTTAACGAGCAGTACTTC	CASSLITRVNEQYF
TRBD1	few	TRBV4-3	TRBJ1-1	TGCGCCAGCAGCCAAGAGGACAGGGTCATGAACACTGAAGCTTTCTTT	CASSQEDRVMNTEAFF
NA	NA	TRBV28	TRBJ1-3	TGTGCCAGCAGTTTCGGGGTTTTATCTGGAAACACCATATATTTT	CASSFGVLSGNTIYF
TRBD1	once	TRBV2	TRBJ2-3	TGTGCCAGCAGTGAATTGGGGATTTCAGGGGGTACGCAGTATTTT	CASSELGISGGTQYF
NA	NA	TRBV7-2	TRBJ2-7	TGTGCCAGCAGCGGAAACCCCGGGAGCTCGGGGGAGCAGTACTTC	CASSGNPGSSGEQYF
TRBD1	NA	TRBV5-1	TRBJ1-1	TGCGCCAGCAGCTTGAATGGACAGGGCTCAGCTTTCTTT	CASSLNGQGSAFF
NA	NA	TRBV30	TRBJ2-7	TGTGCCTGGAGTAAAGGACTGAGCTACGAGCAGTACTTC	CAWSKGLSYEQYF
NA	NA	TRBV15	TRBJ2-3	TGTGCCACCAGCAGGAGCTGGTCCTCTAGCACAGATACGCAGTATTTT	CATSRSWSSSTDTQYF
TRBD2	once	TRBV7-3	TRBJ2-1	TGTGCCAGCAGCTTAGCTAGCGGGGACTACAATGAGCAGTTCTTC	CASSLASGDYNEQFF
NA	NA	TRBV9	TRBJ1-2	TGTGCCAGCAGCGTAGGAGTCACAGCTAACTATGGCTACACCTTC	CASSVGVTANYGYTF
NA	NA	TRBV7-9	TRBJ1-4	TGTGCCAGCAGCCAGGGAGAAAAACTGTTTTTT	CASSQGEKLFF
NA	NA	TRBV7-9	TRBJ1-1	TGTGCCAGCAGCTTAGCCCCGGGAGAGACTGAAGCTTTCTTT	CASSLAPGETEAFF
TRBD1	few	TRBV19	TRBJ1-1	TGTGCCAGTAGTGTGGGACAGATGAACACTGAAGCTTTCTTT	CASSVGQMNTEAFF
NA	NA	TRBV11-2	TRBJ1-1	TGTGCCAGCAGCTTAGAGGGAGGGTTTGCGAGCGCTGAAGCTTTCTTT	CASSLEGGFASAEAFF
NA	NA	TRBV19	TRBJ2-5	TGTGCCAGTAGTAGCAGGGGACAAGAGACCCAGTACTTC	CASSSRGQETQYF
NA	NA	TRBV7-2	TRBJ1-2	TGTGCCAGCAGCTTAGGTCCAATTGCAGGGGACGGCTACACCTTC	CASSLGPIAGDGYTF
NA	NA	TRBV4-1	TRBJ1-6	TGCGCCAGCAGCCAAGGAGGACAGTATAATTCACCCCTCCACTTT	CASSQGGQYNSPLHF
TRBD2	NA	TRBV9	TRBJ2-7	TGTGCCAGCAGCGTAGGGGGAATGGGGGGGTACTCCTACGAGCAGTACTTC	CASSVGGMGGYSYEQYF
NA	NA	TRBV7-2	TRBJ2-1	TGTGCCAGCAGCTTGGGCGGGTCCCCCTACAATGAGCAGTTCTTC	CASSLGGSPYNEQFF
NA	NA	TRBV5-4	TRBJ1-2	TGTGCCAGCAGCTCAGTTGGGCCCCGCAGAGGCTACACCTTC	CASSSVGPRRGYTF
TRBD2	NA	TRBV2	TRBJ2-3	TGTGCCAGCAGCCGTAGCGGGGTGGTAGATACGCAGTATTTT	CASSRSGVVDTQYF
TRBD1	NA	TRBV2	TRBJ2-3	TGTACTGTCCAGGGGGTGGTATCAGATACGCAGTATTTT	CTVQGVVSDTQYF
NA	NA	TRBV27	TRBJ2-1	TGTGCCAGCAGTTTAGCGGCAGAGACCCCCAATGAGCAGTTCTTC	CASSLAAETPNEQFF
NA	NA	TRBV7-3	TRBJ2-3	TGTGCCAGCAGCCCAATACTAGGCGGCGCAGATACGCAGTATTTT	CASSPILGGADTQYF